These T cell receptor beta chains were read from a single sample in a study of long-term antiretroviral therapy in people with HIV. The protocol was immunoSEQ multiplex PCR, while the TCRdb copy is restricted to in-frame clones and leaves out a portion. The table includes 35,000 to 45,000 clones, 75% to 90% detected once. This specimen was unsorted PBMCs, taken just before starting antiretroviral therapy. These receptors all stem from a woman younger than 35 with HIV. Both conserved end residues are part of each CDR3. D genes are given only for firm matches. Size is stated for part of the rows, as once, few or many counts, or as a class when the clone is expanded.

CDR3: CASSLDRAGEQFF
DNA: TGTGCCAGCAGCCTAGACAGGGCGGGGGAGCAGTTCTTC
length: 13
V: TRBV5-6
J: TRBJ2-1
size: -
D: -

CDR3: CASSLYRVSYTYEQYF
DNA: TGTGCCAGCAGCTTGTACCGGGTTTCTTATACCTACGAGCAGTACTTC
length: 16
V: TRBV5-6
J: TRBJ2-7
size: -
D: -

CDR3: CASSYQQGLTEAFF
DNA: TGCGCCAGCAGCTACCAACAGGGGCTTACTGAAGCTTTCTTT
length: 14
V: TRBV5-1
J: TRBJ1-1
size: -
D: TRBD1

CDR3: CASSPSTGNTEAFF
DNA: TGTGCCAGCTCACCTTCCACAGGGAACACTGAAGCTTTCTTT
length: 14
V: TRBV18
J: TRBJ1-1
size: -
D: -

CDR3: CASSFLAGEETQYF
DNA: TGTGCCAGCAGTTTTCTAGCGGGAGAAGAGACCCAGTACTTC
length: 14
V: TRBV28
J: TRBJ2-5
size: -
D: TRBD2

CDR3: CASSLVETTEAFF
DNA: TGTGCCAGCAGCTTAGTCGAGACAACTGAAGCTTTCTTT
length: 13
V: TRBV7-4
J: TRBJ1-1
size: -
D: -

CDR3: CASKPSGGGSYEQYF
DNA: TGTGCCAGCAAACCTAGCGGGGGCGGCTCCTACGAGCAGTACTTC
length: 15
V: TRBV28
J: TRBJ2-7
size: -
D: TRBD2

CDR3: CASSFSSREQYF
DNA: TGTGCCAGCAGCTTCTCTAGCCGCGAGCAGTACTTC
length: 12
V: TRBV11-2
J: TRBJ2-7
size: once
D: -

CDR3: CASRAREGLAGELFF
DNA: TGTGCCAGCCGGGCGCGGGAGGGCCTTGCCGGGGAGCTGTTTTTT
length: 15
V: TRBV7-9
J: TRBJ2-2
size: -
D: TRBD2

CDR3: CASSYRSRTYEQYF
DNA: TGTGCCAGCAGTTACCGCAGCCGCACCTACGAGCAGTACTTC
length: 14
V: TRBV6-5
J: TRBJ2-7
size: -
D: -

CDR3: CASSTSGSGTDTQYF
DNA: TGTGCCAGCAGTACAAGCGGGAGTGGGACAGATACGCAGTATTTT
length: 15
V: TRBV7-3
J: TRBJ2-3
size: -
D: TRBD2

CDR3: CASGLGRGYVGDEQFF
DNA: TGTGCTAGTGGTTTGGGCAGGGGGTATGTAGGGGATGAGCAGTTCTTC
length: 16
V: TRBV12-5
J: TRBJ2-1
size: -
D: TRBD1

CDR3: CASTQGNIQYF
DNA: TGTGCCAGCACCCAGGGGAACATTCAGTACTTC
length: 11
V: TRBV28
J: TRBJ2-4
size: -
D: -

CDR3: CASRKRQGRIGNEQFF
DNA: TGTGCCAGCAGGAAGAGACAGGGGAGGATAGGCAATGAGCAGTTCTTC
length: 16
V: TRBV28
J: TRBJ2-1
size: -
D: TRBD1

CDR3: CASRTTGGHEQYF
DNA: TGTGCCAGCAGAACGACAGGGGGCCACGAGCAGTACTTC
length: 13
V: TRBV5-6
J: TRBJ2-7
size: -
D: TRBD1

CDR3: CASSYLGGRTGELFF
DNA: TGTGCCAGCAGTTACCTAGGTGGTCGAACCGGGGAGCTGTTTTTT
length: 15
V: TRBV7-2
J: TRBJ2-2
size: few
D: -

CDR3: CASSLEGSGRVGSYNEQFF
DNA: TGTGCCAGCAGCTTAGAAGGTAGCGGGAGGGTCGGCTCCTACAATGAGCAGTTCTTC
length: 19
V: TRBV13
J: TRBJ2-1
size: -
D: TRBD2

CDR3: CASSLMDTSYEQYF
DNA: TGTGCCAGTAGTCTGATGGACACTTCCTACGAGCAGTACTTC
length: 14
V: TRBV19
J: TRBJ2-7
size: -
D: -

CDR3: CASSDGDYEQYF
DNA: TGTGCCAGTAGCGACGGAGACTACGAGCAGTACTTC
length: 12
V: TRBV6-1
J: TRBJ2-7
size: medium-sized
D: -

CDR3: CASRQVMNTGELFF
DNA: TGTGCCAGCAGACAGGTGATGAACACCGGGGAGCTGTTTTTT
length: 14
V: TRBV6-6
J: TRBJ2-2
size: -
D: -

CDR3: CASSFPSLLREGSYEQYF
DNA: TGTGCCAGCAGTTTCCCATCGCTTCTCCGGGAGGGGTCCTACGAGCAGTACTTC
length: 18
V: TRBV27
J: TRBJ2-7
size: once
D: TRBD2

CDR3: CASSAGLQETQYF
DNA: TGTGCCAGCAGTGCCGGGTTGCAAGAGACCCAGTACTTC
length: 13
V: TRBV28
J: TRBJ2-5
size: -
D: -

CDR3: CASSYSTNTEAFF
DNA: TGTGCCAGCAGTTACTCGACTAACACTGAAGCTTTCTTT
length: 13
V: TRBV6-5
J: TRBJ1-1
size: -
D: -

CDR3: CASSLDEGWNTEAFF
DNA: TGTGCCAGCAGCTTAGATGAGGGGTGGAACACTGAAGCTTTCTTT
length: 15
V: TRBV11-2
J: TRBJ1-1
size: -
D: -

CDR3: CASSPQDSSYEQYF
DNA: TGTGCCAGCTCACCTCAAGATAGCTCCTACGAGCAGTACTTC
length: 14
V: TRBV18
J: TRBJ2-7
size: -
D: -

CDR3: CASSIDLSSSNYNEQFF
DNA: TGTGCCAGTAGTATAGATCTTTCGTCATCGAACTACAATGAGCAGTTCTTC
length: 17
V: TRBV19
J: TRBJ2-1
size: few
D: -

CDR3: CAISGPTSGYNEQFF
DNA: TGTGCCATCAGTGGTCCGACTAGCGGATACAATGAGCAGTTCTTC
length: 15
V: TRBV10-3
J: TRBJ2-1
size: -
D: TRBD2

CDR3: CASSDSEDMSTEAFF
DNA: TGTGCCAGCAGTGACTCGGAGGATATGAGCACTGAAGCTTTCTTT
length: 15
V: TRBV6-4
J: TRBJ1-1
size: medium-sized
D: -

CDR3: CASSSWGGAAGEQYF
DNA: TGTGCCAGCAGCTCCTGGGGCGGCGCGGCTGGCGAGCAGTACTTC
length: 15
V: TRBV5-4
J: TRBJ2-7
size: -
D: -

CDR3: CSAGKLFF
DNA: TGCAGTGCGGGGAAACTGTTTTTT
length: 8
V: TRBV20-1
J: TRBJ1-4
size: -
D: -

CDR3: CASSNLGDRQGAYEQYF
DNA: TGTGCCAGTAGTAATCTTGGGGATCGACAGGGGGCCTACGAGCAGTACTTC
length: 17
V: TRBV19
J: TRBJ2-7
size: -
D: TRBD1

CDR3: CASSYSIESTEAFF
DNA: TGTGCCAGCAGTTACTCGATAGAGTCCACTGAAGCTTTCTTT
length: 14
V: TRBV6-5
J: TRBJ1-1
size: -
D: -